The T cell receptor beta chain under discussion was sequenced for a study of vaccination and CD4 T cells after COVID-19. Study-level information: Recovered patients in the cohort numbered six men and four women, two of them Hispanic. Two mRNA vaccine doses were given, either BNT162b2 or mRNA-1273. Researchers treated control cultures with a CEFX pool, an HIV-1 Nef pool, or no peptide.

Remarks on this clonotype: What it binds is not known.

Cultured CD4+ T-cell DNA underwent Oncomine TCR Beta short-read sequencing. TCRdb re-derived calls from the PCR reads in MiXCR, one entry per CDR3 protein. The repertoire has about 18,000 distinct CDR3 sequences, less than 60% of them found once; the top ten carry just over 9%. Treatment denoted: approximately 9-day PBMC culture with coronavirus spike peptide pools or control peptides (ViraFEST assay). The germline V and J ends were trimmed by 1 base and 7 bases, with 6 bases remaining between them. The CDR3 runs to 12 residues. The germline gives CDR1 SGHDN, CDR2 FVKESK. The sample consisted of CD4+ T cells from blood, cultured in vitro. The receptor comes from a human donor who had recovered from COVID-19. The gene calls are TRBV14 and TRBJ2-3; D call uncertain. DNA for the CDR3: TGTGCCAGCAGCCAAGTATTAAATACGCAGTATTTT. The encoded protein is CASSQVLNTQYF.